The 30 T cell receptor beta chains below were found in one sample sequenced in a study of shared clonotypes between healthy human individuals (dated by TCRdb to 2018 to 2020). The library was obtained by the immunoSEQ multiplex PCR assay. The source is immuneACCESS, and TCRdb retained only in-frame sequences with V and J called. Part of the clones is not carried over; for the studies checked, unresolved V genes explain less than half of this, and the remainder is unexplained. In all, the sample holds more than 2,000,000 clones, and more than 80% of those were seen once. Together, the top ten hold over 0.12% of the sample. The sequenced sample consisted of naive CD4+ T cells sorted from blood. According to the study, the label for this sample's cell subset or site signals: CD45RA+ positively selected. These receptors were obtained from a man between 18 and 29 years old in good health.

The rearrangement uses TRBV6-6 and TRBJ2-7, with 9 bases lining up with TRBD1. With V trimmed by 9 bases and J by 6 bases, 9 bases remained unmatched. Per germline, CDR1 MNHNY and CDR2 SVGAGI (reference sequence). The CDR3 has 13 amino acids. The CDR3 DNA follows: TGTGCCAGTTGCCGGGACAGGGTCCCCGAGCAGTACTTC. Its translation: CASCRDRVPEQYF.

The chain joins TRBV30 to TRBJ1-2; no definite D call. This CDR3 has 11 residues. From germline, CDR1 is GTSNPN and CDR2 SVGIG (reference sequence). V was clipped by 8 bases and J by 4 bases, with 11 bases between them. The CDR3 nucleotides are TGTGCCGGCTACGGGAGCTATGGCTACACCTTC. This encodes CAGYGSYGYTF.

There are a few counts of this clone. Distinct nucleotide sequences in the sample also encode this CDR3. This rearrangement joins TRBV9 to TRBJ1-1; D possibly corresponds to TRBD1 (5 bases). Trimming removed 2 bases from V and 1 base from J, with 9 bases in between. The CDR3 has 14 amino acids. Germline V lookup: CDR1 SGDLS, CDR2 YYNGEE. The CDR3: CASSVGPTNTEAFF. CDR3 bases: TGTGCCAGCAGCGTGGGACCGACGAACACTGAAGCTTTCTTT.

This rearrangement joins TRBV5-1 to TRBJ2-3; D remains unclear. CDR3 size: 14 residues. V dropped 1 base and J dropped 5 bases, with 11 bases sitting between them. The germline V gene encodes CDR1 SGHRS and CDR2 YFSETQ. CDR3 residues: CASSLRFQEDTQYF. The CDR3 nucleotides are TGCGCCAGCAGCTTGAGGTTTCAGGAAGATACGCAGTATTTT.

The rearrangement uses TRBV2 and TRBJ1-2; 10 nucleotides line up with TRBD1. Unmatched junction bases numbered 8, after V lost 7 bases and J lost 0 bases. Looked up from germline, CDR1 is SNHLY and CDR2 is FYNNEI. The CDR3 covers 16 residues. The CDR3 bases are TGTGCCAGCAACGACAGGGGGCTTGGGTCTAACTATGGCTACACCTTC. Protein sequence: CASNDRGLGSNYGYTF.

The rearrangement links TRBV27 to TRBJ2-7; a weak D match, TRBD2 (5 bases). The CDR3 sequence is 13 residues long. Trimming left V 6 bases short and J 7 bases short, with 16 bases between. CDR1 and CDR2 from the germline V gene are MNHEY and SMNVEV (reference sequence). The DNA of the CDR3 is TGTGCCAGCAGCCCCGATTGGGAGTTGGAGCAGTACTTC. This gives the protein CASSPDWELEQYF.

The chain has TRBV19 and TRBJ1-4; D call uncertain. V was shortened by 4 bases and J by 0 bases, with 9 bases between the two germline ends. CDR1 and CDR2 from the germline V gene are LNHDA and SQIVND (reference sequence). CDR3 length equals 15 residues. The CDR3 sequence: CASSSYSATNEKLFF. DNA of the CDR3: TGTGCCAGTAGTAGCTACAGTGCAACTAATGAAAAACTGTTTTTT.

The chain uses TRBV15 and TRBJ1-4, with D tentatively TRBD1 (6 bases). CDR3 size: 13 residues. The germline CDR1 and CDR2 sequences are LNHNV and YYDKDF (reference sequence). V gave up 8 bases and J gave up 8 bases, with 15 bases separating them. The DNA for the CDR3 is TGTGCCACCGCGGGGGGGCTTGGAGAAAAACTGTTTTTT. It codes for CATAGGLGEKLFF.

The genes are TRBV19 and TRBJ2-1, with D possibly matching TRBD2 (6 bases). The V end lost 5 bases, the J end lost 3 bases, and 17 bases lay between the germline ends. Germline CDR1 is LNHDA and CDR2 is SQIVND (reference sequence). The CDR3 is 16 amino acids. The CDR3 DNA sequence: TGTGCCAGTAGTCCACCGGGGAGCGGGTTCTACAATGAGCAGTTCTTC. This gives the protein CASSPPGSGFYNEQFF.

The CDR3 loop reads CASRSRLASYEQYF. CDR3 in DNA: TGTGCCAGCAGATCGAGACTAGCCTCCTACGAGCAGTACTTC. This rearrangement joins TRBV27 to TRBJ2-7, with 7 bases matching TRBD2. J lost 0 bases, V lost 6 bases, and 5 bases had no gene match. Germline V gene lookup returns CDR1 MNHEY and CDR2 SMNVEV (reference sequence). There are 14 residues in the CDR3.

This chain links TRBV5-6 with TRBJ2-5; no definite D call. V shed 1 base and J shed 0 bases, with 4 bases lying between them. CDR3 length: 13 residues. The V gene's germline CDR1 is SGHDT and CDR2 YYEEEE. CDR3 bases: TGTGCCAGCAGCTTGACAGACCAAGAGACCCAGTACTTC. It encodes CASSLTDQETQYF.

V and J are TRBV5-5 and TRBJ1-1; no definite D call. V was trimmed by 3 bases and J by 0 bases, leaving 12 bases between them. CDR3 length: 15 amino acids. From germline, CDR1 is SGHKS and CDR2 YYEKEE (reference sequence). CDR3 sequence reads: CASSSWGYMNTEAFF. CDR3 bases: TGTGCCAGCAGCTCTTGGGGTTACATGAACACTGAAGCTTTCTTT.

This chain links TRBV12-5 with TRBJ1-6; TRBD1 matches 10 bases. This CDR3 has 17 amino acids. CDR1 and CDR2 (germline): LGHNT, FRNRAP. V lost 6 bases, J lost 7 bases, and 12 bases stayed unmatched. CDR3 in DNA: TGTGCTAGTGGGGGGACAGGGGCCGAAATGAAAAATTCACCCCTCCACTTT. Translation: CASGGTGAEMKNSPLHF.

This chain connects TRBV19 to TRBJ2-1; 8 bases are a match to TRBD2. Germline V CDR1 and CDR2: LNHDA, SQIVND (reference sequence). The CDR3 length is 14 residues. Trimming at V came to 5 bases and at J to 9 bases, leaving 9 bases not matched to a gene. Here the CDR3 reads CASSAGLAVSEQFF. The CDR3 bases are TGTGCCAGTAGTGCCGGACTAGCCGTGAGTGAGCAGTTCTTC.

CDR3 nucleotide sequence: TGTGCCAGCAGCTTAGGATTTTCAGGGGGGAAGTACTTC. It specifies CASSLGFSGGKYF. The chain couples TRBV7-3 to TRBJ2-4, with D perhaps TRBD1 (7 bases). There are 13 residues in the CDR3. Germline V gene sequence: CDR1 SGHTA, CDR2 FQGTGA. The V and J ends lost 2 bases and 14 bases respectively, with 16 bases between them.

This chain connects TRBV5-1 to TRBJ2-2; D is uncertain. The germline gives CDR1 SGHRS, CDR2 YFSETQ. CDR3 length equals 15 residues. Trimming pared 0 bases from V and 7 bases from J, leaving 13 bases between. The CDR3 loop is CASSLASVSGGELFF. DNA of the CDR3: TGCGCCAGCAGCTTGGCATCCGTGTCGGGCGGGGAGCTGTTTTTT.

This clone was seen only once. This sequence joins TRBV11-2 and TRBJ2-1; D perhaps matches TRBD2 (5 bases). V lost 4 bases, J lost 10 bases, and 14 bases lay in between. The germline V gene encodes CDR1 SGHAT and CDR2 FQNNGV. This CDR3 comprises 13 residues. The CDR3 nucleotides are TGTGCCAGCAGCTCCACCGGGGTCGGCGAGCAGTTCTTC. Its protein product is CASSSTGVGEQFF.

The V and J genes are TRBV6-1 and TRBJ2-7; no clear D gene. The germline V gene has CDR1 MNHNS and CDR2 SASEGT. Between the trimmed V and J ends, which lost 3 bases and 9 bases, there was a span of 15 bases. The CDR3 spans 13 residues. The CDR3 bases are TGTGCCAGCAGTGATCAGATACTGGTTGCGCAGTACTTC. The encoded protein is CASSDQILVAQYF.

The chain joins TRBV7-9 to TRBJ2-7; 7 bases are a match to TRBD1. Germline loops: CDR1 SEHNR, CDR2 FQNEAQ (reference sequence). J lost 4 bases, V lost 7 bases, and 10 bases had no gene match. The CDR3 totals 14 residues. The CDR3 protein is CASIVPGTAYEQYF. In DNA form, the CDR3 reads TGTGCCAGCATCGTTCCAGGGACAGCTTACGAGCAGTACTTC. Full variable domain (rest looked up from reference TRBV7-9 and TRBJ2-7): DTGVSQNPRHKITKRGQNVTFRCDPISEHNRLYWYRQTLGQGPEFLTYFQNEAQLEKSRLLSDRFSAERPKGSFSTLEIQRTEQGDSAMYLCASIVPGTAYEQYFGPGTRLTVT.

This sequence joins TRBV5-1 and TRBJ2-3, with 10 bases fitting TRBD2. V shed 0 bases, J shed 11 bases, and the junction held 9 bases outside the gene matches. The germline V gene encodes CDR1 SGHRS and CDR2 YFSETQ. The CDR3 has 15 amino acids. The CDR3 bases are TGCGCCAGCAGCTTGGTAGCGGGGGGTGCGTCGGAGCAGTATTTT. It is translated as CASSLVAGGASEQYF.

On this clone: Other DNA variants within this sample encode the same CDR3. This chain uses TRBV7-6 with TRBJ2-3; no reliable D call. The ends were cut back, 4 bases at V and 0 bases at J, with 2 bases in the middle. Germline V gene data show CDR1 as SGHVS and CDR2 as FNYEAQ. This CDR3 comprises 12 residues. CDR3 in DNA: TGTGCCAGCAGCTCAAGCACAGATACGCAGTATTTT. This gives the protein CASSSSTDTQYF.

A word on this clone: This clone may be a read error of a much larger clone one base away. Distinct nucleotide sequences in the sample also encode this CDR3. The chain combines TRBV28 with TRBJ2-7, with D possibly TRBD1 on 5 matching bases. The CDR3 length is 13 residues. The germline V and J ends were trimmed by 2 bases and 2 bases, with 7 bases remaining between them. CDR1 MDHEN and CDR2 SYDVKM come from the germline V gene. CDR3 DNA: TGTGCCAGCAGTTTAGGGGCAACCTACGAGCAGTACTTC. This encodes CASSLGATYEQYF.

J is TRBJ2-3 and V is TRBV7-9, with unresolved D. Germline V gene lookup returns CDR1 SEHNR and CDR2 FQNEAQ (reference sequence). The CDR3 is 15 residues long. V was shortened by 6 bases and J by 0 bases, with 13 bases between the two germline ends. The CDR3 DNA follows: TGTGCCAGCAGTCCAGGACCAACTAGCACAGATACGCAGTATTTT. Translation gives CASSPGPTSTDTQYF. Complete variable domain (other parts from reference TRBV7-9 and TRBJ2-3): DTGVSQNPRHKITKRGQNVTFRCDPISEHNRLYWYRQTLGQGPEFLTYFQNEAQLEKSRLLSDRFSAERPKGSFSTLEIQRTEQGDSAMYLCASSPGPTSTDTQYFGPGTRLTVL.

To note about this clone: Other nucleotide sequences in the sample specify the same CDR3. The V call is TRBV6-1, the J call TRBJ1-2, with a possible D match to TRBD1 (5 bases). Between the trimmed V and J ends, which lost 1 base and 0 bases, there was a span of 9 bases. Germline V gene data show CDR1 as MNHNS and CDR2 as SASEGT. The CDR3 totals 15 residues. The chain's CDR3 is CASSEGRDPNYGYTF. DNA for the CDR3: TGTGCCAGCAGTGAAGGGAGGGACCCTAACTATGGCTACACCTTC.

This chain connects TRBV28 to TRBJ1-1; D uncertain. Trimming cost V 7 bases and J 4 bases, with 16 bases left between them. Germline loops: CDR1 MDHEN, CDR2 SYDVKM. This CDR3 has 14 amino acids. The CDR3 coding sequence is TGTGCCAGCACCCTCGACCCCGCGGTCACTGAAGCTTTCTTT. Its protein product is CASTLDPAVTEAFF. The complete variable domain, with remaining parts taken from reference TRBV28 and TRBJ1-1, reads DVKVTQSSRYLVKRTGEKVFLECVQDMDHENMFWYRQDPGLGLRLIYFSYDVKMKEKGDIPEGYSVSREKKERFSLILESASTNQTSMYLCASTLDPAVTEAFFGQGTRLTVV.

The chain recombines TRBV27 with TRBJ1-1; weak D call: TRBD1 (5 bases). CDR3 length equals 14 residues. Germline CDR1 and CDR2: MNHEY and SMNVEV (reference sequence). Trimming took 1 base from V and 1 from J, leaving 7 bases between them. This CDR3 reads CASSLWGGNTEAFF. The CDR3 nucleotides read TGTGCCAGCAGTTTATGGGGGGGGAACACTGAAGCTTTCTTT.

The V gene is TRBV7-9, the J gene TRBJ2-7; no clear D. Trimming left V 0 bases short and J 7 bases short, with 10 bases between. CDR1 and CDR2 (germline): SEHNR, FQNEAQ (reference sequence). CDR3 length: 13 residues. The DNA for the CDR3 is TGTGCCAGCAGCTTAGCTCCCGAAACGGAGCAGTACTTC. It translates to CASSLAPETEQYF.

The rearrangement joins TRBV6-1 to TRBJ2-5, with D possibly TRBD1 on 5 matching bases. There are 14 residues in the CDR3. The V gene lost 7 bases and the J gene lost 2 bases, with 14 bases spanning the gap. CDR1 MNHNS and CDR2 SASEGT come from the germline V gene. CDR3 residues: CASNRVTGQETQYF. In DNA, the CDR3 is TGTGCCAGCAATCGAGTTACAGGACAAGAGACCCAGTACTTC.

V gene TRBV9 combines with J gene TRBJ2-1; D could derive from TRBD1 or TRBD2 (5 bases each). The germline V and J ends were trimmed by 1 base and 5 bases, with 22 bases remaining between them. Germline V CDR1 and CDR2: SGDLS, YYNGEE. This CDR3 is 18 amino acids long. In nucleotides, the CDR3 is TGTGCCAGCAGCGTATGGGACGGAAGATCGGCCTCTAACAATGAGCAGTTCTTC. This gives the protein CASSVWDGRSASNNEQFF.

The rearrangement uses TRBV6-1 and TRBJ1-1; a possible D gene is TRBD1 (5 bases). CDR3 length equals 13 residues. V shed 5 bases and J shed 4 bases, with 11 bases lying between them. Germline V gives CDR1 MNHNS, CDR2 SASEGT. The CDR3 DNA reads TGTGCCAGCAGTCCCAGAGGGGCCACTGAAGCTTTCTTT. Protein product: CASSPRGATEAFF.